The next 21 T cell receptor beta chains were all read from a single sample in a study of tumor-infiltrating lymphocytes in primary liver carcinoma. Starting material of 500 to 600 ng total RNA yielded TCR beta cDNA via a constant-region primer. Slightly modified ARM-PCR served as the procedure for the TCR beta libraries. These libraries came from three rounds of nested multiplex PCR. In the first two PCR rounds, TRBV1-TRBV30 forward primers were paired with a C-beta reverse primer, and each round lasted approximately 10 cycles. TCRdb re-derived calls from the multiplex PCR reads in MiXCR, one entry per CDR3 protein. The profile shows approximately 92,000 distinct CDR3 sequences, about 70% of them singletons. Co-extraction of both nucleic acids (RNA and DNA) used roughly 20-34 mg of unsorted bulk tissue. Source material: tumor-adjacent normal liver tissue. These receptors came from a man in his forties with primary liver carcinoma and hepatitis B virus infection.

Remarks on this clonotype: This likely comes from a read error, as the CDR3 has no conserved phenylalanine or tryptophan at its end. The chain recombines TRBV4-1 with TRBJ2-2; the D gene is possibly TRBD2 (5 bases). V shed 4 bases and J shed 6 bases, with 15 bases lying between them. CDR3 length: 15 amino acids. Germline values: CDR1 MGHRA, CDR2 YSYEKL. The CDR3 region is CASSLRRGEAGELFH. CDR3 coding DNA: TGCGCCAGCAGCCTGAGACGGGGAGAAGCCGGGGAGCTGTTTCAT.

Note on this clonotype: Sequence at one end of the junction differs from germline and may be a read error. This chain joins TRBV29-1 and TRBJ2-2, with TRBD1 matching over 8 bases. The CDR3 loop spans 18 amino acids. Germline V gene lookup returns CDR1 SQVTM and CDR2 ANQGSEA. The CDR3 protein is CSVRDRGSLGRSTGELVF. For the CDR3, the DNA is TGCAGCGTTAGAGACAGGGGATCCCTCGGCCGAAGCACCGGGGAGCTGGTTTTT.

The rearrangement uses TRBV7-8 and TRBJ1-5, with D perhaps TRBD1 (5 bases). This CDR3 has 14 amino acids. V gave up 8 bases and J gave up 7 bases, with 18 bases separating them. The germline V gene has CDR1 SGHVS and CDR2 FQNEAQ. The CDR3 nucleotides read TGTGCCAGCGACAGTGGCGCGTCAGGGCAGCCCCAGCATTTT. The encoded protein is CASDSGASGQPQHF.

This clonotype appeared a few times. A much larger clone sits a single nucleotide away, making a read error possible. The gene calls are TRBV6-1 and TRBJ1-4; D possibly corresponds to TRBD1 (6 bases). Germline CDR1 MNHNS, CDR2 SASEGT. This CDR3 comprises 15 residues. CDR3 amino acids: CTSSANRATNEKLFF. As DNA, the CDR3 is TGTACCAGCAGTGCTAACAGGGCAACTAATGAAAAACTGTTTTTT.

About this clonotype itself: Its ends do not fully match the called genes, so a read error is possible. This sequence joins TRBV6-1 and TRBJ1-4; D unclear. This CDR3 comprises 14 residues. Germline V gene lookup returns CDR1 MNHNS and CDR2 SASEGT. The chain's CDR3 is CARAEGTVNEKLFF. The CDR3 nucleotides read TGTGCCAGAGCCGAAGGTACAGTTAATGAAAAATTGTTTTTT.

Worth noting for this clonotype: This sequence may be a read error, since a much larger clone differs from it by one base. V is TRBV13 and J is TRBJ2-7, with 8 bases lining up with TRBD1. Trimming at V came to 7 bases and at J to 1 base, leaving 12 bases not matched to a gene. Germline assignment: CDR1 PRHDT and CDR2 FYEKMQ (reference sequence). CDR3 length: 16 residues. The CDR3 loop is CASIPSRQGRSYEQYF. The CDR3 nucleotides read TGTGCCAGCATCCCGTCCCGACAGGGGCGATCCTACGAGCAGTACTTC.

This clonotype was seen a few times. Just one base apart from a much larger clone, this may be a read error. V and J are TRBV4-1 and TRBJ2-1; 14 bases fit TRBD2. Germline V gene lookup returns CDR1 MGHRA and CDR2 YSYEKL. The CDR3 sequence is 16 residues long. V was clipped by 2 bases and J by 14 bases; unmatched bases: 11. The CDR3 is CASSQTETSGRGQKFF. The CDR3 bases are TGCGCCAGCAGCCAAACCGAGACTAGCGGGAGGGGCCAGAAGTTCTTC.

To note about this clonotype: A clone one base away is much larger, so this may be a read error. This chain connects TRBV14 to TRBJ2-7, with D perhaps TRBD2 (5 bases). Germline CDR1 SGHDN, CDR2 FVKESK. The CDR3 has 14 amino acids. V lost 6 bases and J 3 bases, leaving 15 bases between the germline ends. The CDR3 loop reads CASSWQRNHYEQYF. CDR3 in DNA: TGTGCCAGCAGTTGGCAGCGGAACCACTACGAGCAGTACTTC.

To note about this clonotype: An end of the junction does not agree with germline; a read error may underlie this. V is TRBV7-8 and J is TRBJ1-2; the match to TRBD1 covers 8 bases. Germline-derived CDR1 and CDR2 are SGHVS and FQNEAQ. This CDR3 is built from 15 residues. The CDR3, as DNA: TGTGCCAGCAGCCCTCGGACAGGGATGAACTATGACTACACCTTC. This gives the protein CASSPRTGMNYDYTF.

As concerns this clonotype: At one end the junction does not follow the germline gene, possibly because of a read error. V usage is TRBV11-2 and J usage is TRBJ2-1; 7 bases are a match to TRBD2. Germline V lookup: CDR1 SGHAT, CDR2 FQNNGV. There are 16 residues in the CDR3. In nucleotides, the CDR3 is TGTGCCAGCAACTTAGATATCGGACTAGACATGGGTGAGCAGTTCTTC. The encoded protein is CASNLDIGLDMGEQFF. The full variable domain, rest sourced from reference TRBV11-2 and TRBJ2-1, is EAGVAQSPRYKIIEKRQSVAFWCNPISGHATLYWYQQILGQGPKLLIQFQNNGVVDDSQLPKDRFSAERLKGVDSTLKIQPAKLEDSAVYLCASNLDIGLDMGEQFFGPGTRLTVL.

This chain uses TRBV11-2 with TRBJ2-1, with 7 bases lining up with TRBD2. J lost 8 bases, V lost 2 bases, and 12 bases had no gene match. The germline gives CDR1 SGHAT, CDR2 FQNNGV. The CDR3 totals 16 residues. The CDR3 coding sequence is TGTGCCAGCAGCTTATATCACGGGGGAGGACTAGATGAGCAGTTCTTC. It encodes CASSLYHGGGLDEQFF.

In regard to this clonotype: The junction differs from germline at one of its ends, possibly a read error. The CDR3 DNA reads as TGCGCCAGCAATCCGGGACTTCCGGACAAAGAGCAGTTCTTC. It translates to CASNPGLPDKEQFF. The chain has TRBV4-1 and TRBJ2-1; tentative D call: TRBD2 (6 bases). Germline lookup yields CDR1 MGHRA and CDR2 YSYEKL. The CDR3 consists of 14 residues.

Details on this clonotype: A read error may be the cause here, since a much bigger clone is one base away. This chain uses TRBV12-3 or TRBV12-4 with TRBJ2-7; D call uncertain. The CDR3 is 15 amino acids. V was clipped by 1 base and J by 6 bases, with 16 bases between them. The DNA for the CDR3 is TGTGCCAGCAGTTTAGTGGACCCACCGGAAGGCGAGCAGTACTTC. Translation gives CASSLVDPPEGEQYF.

Comments on this clonotype: Compared with germline, one end of the junction differs, possibly owing to a read error. V is TRBV4-1 and J is TRBJ2-2, with D maybe TRBD2 (5 bases). CDR1 and CDR2 from the germline V gene are MGHRA and YSYEKL. The CDR3 consists of 14 residues. The CDR3 sequence: CASRQNGNTGELFF. CDR3 bases: TGCGCCAGCAGGCAAAACGGGAACACTGGGGAGCTGTTTTTT.

This rearrangement joins TRBV5-5 to TRBJ2-2; unclear D gene. The germline CDR1 and CDR2 sequences are SGHKS and YYEKEE (reference sequence). V lost 0 bases, J lost 0 bases, and 6 bases lay in between. This CDR3 has 15 residues. CDR3 residues: CASSLGWTNTGELFF. CDR3 sequence (DNA): TGTGCCAGCAGCTTGGGTTGGACGAACACCGGGGAGCTGTTTTTT.

As concerns this clonotype: The junction shows a germline mismatch at one end, possibly a read error. The chain links TRBV12-3 or TRBV12-4 to TRBJ1-5; D unresolved. This CDR3 region has 12 residues. CDR3 nucleotide sequence: TGTGCTAGCAGTTTACTGGAACAGCCCCAGCATTTT. Its translation: CASSLLEQPQHF.

Notes on this clonotype: Sequence at one end of the junction differs from germline and may be a read error. The chain couples TRBV6-5 to TRBJ1-5; D is possibly TRBD1 (5 bases). Looked up from germline, CDR1 is MNHEY and CDR2 is SVGAGI. The length of the CDR3 is 14 residues. CDR3 bases: TGTGCCGGCAGGACAAGGGGCTTCAATCAGCCCCAGCATTTT. Its protein product is CAGRTRGFNQPQHF.

This clonotype was seen a handful of times. A much larger clone lies one base from this, so it may be a read error. J is TRBJ2-6 and V is TRBV29-1; 7 bases are a match to TRBD1. The germline gives CDR1 SQVTM, CDR2 ANQGSEA. The V segment lost 7 bases and the J segment 2 bases; nucleotides outside the gene matches: 8. The length of the CDR3 is 15 residues. The CDR3 reads CSAGATGAGANVLTF. The CDR3 DNA is TGCAGCGCCGGGGCTACAGGGGCTGGGGCCAACGTCCTGACTTTC.

This clonotype was counted ten times or more. This chain joins TRBV6-5 and TRBJ2-2, with D tentatively TRBD1 or TRBD2 (5 bases each). CDR1 is MNHEY and CDR2 is SVGAGI in the germline V gene. V dropped 6 bases and J dropped 6 bases, with 8 bases sitting between them. The CDR3 is 12 residues long. CDR3 in amino acids: CASSMGAGELFF. The CDR3, as DNA: TGTGCCAGCAGCATGGGGGCCGGGGAGCTGTTTTTT.

There are a few counts of this clonotype. This could be a read error, since a much larger clone is one nucleotide away. The chain joins TRBV29-1 to TRBJ1-5, with 9 nucleotides matching TRBD1. This CDR3 is 12 amino acids long. Germline lookup yields CDR1 SQVTM and CDR2 ANQGSEA. The chain's CDR3 is CSVGTGNRPQHF. The CDR3 coding sequence is TGCAGCGTCGGGACAGGGAATCGGCCCCAGCATTTT.

Ten or more counts support this clonotype. J is TRBJ2-7 and V is TRBV11-2, with no clear D. The CDR3 is 14 amino acids. Trimming stripped 0 bases from V and 3 bases from J, with 9 bases between. Per germline, CDR1 SGHAT and CDR2 FQNNGV. The CDR3 sequence is CASSLEGGVYEQYF. DNA of the CDR3: TGTGCCAGCAGCTTAGAAGGCGGAGTCTACGAGCAGTACTTC.